The TCR beta chain under discussion was sequenced for a study of blood T cell repertoires in COVID-19. Whole-study context: T cells, B-cell-depleted T cells, or PBMCs supplied cDNA or gDNA.

Participants were aged about 18 to 100 years from about two dozen US areas. Clinical history as reported by participants underpinned cohort assignment. Germline CDR1 and CDR2: LNHDA and SQIVND (reference sequence). The CDR3 length is 13 residues. V gave up 8 bases and J gave up 4 bases, with 14 bases separating them. In the original workflow: Estimated nucleated cell counts came from reference gene primer amplification. Using immunoSEQ multiplex PCR, the repertoire was profiled, and TCRdb retains in-frame clones only, with some absent. V, J and clone size are those of that table, while D and trimming were read from the DNA. Of a few hundred thousand clones in the sample, roughly 90% were seen once.

This chain connects TRBV19 to TRBJ1-1, with D maybe TRBD1 (6 bases). This receptor was obtained from a woman in her 30s who had been exposed to COVID-19. Material: PBMCs or T cells enriched from blood (not recorded which). In DNA form, the CDR3 reads TGTGCCAGTGGGGAGGGAGGGGGCACTGAAGCTTTCTTT. It is translated as CASGEGGGTEAFF.